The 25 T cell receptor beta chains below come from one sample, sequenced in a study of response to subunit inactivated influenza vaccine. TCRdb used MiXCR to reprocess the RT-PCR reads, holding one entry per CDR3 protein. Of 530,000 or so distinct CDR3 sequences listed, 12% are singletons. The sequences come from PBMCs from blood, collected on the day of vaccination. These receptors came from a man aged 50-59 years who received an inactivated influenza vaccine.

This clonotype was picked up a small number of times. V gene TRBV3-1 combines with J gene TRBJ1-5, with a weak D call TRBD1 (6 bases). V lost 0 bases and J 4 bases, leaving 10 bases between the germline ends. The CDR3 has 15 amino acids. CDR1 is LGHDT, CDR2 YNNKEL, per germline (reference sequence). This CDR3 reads CASSQEPRGNQPQHF. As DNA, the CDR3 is TGTGCCAGCAGCCAAGAGCCAAGGGGGAATCAGCCCCAGCATTTT.

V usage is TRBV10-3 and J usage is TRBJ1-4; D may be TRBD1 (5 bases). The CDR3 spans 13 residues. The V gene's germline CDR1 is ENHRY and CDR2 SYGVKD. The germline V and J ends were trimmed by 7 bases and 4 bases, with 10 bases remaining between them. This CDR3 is CAITDSFNEKLFF. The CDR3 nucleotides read TGTGCCATCACTGACAGCTTTAATGAAAAACTGTTTTTT.

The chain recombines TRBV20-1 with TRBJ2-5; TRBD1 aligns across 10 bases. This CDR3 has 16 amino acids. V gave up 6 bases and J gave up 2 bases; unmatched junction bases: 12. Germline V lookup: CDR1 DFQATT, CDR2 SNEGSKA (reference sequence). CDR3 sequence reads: CSASGDRGRGQETQYF. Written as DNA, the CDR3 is TGCAGTGCCAGCGGGGACAGGGGACGTGGGCAAGAGACCCAGTACTTC.

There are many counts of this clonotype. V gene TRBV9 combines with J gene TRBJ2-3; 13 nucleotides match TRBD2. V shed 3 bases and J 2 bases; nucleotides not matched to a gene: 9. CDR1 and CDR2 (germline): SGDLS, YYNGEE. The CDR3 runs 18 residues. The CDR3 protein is CASSANLGLAGDTDTQYF. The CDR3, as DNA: TGTGCCAGCAGCGCCAACCTCGGACTAGCGGGGGACACAGATACGCAGTATTTT.

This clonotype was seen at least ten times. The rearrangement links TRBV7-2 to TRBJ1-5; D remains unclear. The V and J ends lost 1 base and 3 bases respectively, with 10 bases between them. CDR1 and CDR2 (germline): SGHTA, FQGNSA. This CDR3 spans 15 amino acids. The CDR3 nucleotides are TGTGCCAGCAGCTTAGAGTACAGCTCCAATCAGCCCCAGCATTTT. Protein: CASSLEYSSNQPQHF.

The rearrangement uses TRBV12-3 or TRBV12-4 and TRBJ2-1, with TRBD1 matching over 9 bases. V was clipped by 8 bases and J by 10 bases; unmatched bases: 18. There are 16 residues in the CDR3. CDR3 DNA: TGTGCCAGCGGATTGGGGACAGGGAACTCGCCGAGGGAGCAGTTCTTC. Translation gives CASGLGTGNSPREQFF.

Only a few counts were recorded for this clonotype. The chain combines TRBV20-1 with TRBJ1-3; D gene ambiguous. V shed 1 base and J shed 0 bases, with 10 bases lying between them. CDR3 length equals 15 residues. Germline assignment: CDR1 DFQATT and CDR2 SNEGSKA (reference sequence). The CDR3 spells CSARVSVSSGNTIYF. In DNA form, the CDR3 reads TGCAGTGCTAGAGTCTCCGTTAGCTCTGGAAACACCATATATTTT.

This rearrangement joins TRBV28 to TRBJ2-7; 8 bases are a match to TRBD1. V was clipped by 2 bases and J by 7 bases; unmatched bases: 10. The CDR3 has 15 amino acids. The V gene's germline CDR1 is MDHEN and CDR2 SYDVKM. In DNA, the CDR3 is TGTGCCAGCAGTTTACAGATGCGGACAGGGAGGGAGCAGTACTTC. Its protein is CASSLQMRTGREQYF.

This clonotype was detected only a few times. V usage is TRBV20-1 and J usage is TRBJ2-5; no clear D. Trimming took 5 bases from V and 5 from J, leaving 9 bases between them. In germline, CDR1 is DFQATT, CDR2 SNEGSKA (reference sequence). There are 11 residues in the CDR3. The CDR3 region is CSALERETQYF. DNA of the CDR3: TGCAGTGCTTTAGAGAGGGAGACCCAGTACTTC.

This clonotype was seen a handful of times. CDR3 loop: CSASDTGFHEQYF. CDR3 coding DNA: TGCAGTGCTAGCGATACAGGGTTCCACGAGCAGTACTTC. The rearrangement uses TRBV20-1 and TRBJ2-7, with D possibly matching TRBD1 (6 bases). Germline CDR1 and CDR2: DFQATT and SNEGSKA (reference sequence). V shed 3 bases and J shed 5 bases, with 14 bases lying between them. The length of the CDR3 is 13 residues.

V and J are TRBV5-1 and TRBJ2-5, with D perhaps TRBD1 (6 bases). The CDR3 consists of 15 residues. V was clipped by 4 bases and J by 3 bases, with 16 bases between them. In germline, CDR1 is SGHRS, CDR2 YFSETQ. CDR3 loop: CASSLGNRVEETQYF. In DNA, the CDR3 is TGCGCCAGCAGCCTCGGGAACAGGGTTGAAGAGACCCAGTACTTC.

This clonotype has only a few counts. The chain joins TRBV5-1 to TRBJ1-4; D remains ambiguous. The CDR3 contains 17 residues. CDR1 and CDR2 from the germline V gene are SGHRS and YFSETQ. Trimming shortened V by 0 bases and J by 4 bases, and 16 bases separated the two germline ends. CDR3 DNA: TGCGCCAGCAGCTTGGGTCAGGTAGTCCCTGTTAATGAAAAACTGTTTTTT. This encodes CASSLGQVVPVNEKLFF.

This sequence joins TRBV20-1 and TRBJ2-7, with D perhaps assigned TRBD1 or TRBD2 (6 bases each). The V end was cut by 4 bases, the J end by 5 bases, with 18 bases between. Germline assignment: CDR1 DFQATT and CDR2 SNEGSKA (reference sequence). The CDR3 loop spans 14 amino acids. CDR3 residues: CSATNRRDTDEQYF. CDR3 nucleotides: TGCAGTGCTACGAACCGGCGGGACACCGACGAGCAGTACTTC.

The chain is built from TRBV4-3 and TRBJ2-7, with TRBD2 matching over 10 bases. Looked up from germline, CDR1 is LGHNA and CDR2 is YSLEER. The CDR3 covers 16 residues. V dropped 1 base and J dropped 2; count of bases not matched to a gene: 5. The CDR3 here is CASSQGWLAGAYEQYF. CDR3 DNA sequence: TGCGCCAGCAGCCAAGGTTGGCTAGCGGGGGCCTACGAGCAGTACTTC.

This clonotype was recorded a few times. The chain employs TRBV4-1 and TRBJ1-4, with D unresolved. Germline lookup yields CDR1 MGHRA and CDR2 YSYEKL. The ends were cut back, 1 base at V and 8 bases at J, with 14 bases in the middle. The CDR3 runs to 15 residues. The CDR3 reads CASSQAYGLGEKLFF. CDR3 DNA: TGCGCCAGCAGCCAAGCTTATGGTCTCGGGGAAAAACTGTTTTTT.

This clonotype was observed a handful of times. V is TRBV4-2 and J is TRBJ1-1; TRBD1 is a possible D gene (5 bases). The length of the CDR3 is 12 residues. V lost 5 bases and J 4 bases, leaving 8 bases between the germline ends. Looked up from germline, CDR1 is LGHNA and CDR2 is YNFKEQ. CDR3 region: CASSKRGTEAFF. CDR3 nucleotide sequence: TGTGCCAGCAGCAAAAGGGGCACTGAAGCTTTCTTT.

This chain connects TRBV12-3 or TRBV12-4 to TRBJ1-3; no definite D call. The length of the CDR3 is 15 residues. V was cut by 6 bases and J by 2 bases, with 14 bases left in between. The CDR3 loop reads CASSPPGSAGNTIYF. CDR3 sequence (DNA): TGTGCCAGCAGCCCTCCCGGGTCTGCTGGAAACACCATATATTTT.

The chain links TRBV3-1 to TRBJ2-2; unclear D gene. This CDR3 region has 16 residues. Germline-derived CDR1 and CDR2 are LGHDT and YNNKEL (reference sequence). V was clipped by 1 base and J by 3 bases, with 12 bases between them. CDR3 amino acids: CASSQGTWYHTGELFF. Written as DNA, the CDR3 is TGTGCCAGCAGCCAAGGCACGTGGTATCACACCGGGGAGCTGTTTTTT.

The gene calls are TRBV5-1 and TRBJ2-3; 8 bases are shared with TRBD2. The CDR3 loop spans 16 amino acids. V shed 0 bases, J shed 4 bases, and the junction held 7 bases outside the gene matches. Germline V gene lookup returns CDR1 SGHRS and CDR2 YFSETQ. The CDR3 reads CASSLVGRAPSDTQYF. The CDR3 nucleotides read TGCGCCAGCAGCTTGGTCGGGAGGGCCCCCTCAGATACGCAGTATTTT.

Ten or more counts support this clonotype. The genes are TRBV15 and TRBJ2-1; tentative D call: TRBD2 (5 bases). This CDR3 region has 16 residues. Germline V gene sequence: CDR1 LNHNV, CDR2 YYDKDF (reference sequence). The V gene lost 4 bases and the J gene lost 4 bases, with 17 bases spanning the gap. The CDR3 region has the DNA TGTGCCACCAGCAAGAATCGTCTAGCAGTTTACAATGAGCAGTTCTTC. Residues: CATSKNRLAVYNEQFF.

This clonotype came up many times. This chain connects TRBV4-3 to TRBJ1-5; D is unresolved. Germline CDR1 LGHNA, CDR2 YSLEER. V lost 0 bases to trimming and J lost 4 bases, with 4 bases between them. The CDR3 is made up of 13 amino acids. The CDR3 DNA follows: TGCGCCAGCAGCCAAGAGATGAATCAGCCCCAGCATTTT. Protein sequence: CASSQEMNQPQHF.

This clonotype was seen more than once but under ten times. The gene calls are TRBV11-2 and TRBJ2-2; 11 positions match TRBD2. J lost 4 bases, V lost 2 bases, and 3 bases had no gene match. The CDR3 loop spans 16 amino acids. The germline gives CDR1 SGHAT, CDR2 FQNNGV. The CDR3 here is CASSLSSGRITGELFF. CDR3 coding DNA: TGTGCCAGCAGCTTATCTAGCGGGAGGATCACCGGGGAGCTGTTTTTT.

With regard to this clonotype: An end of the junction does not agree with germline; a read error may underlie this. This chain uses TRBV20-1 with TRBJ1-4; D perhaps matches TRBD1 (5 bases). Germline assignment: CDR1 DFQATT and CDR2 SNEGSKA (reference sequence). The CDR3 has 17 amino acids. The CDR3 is CCARDPTSAGPNEKLFF. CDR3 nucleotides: TGCTGTGCTAGGGATCCTACGTCCGCGGGACCTAATGAAAAACTGTTTTTT.

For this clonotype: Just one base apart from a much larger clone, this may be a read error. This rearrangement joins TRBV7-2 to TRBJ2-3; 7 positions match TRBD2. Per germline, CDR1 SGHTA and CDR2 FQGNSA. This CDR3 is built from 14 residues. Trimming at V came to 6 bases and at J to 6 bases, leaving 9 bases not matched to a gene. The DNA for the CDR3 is TGTGCCAGCAGACCCCCAGCGGGGACGGATACGCAGTATTTT. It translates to CASRPPAGTDTQYF.

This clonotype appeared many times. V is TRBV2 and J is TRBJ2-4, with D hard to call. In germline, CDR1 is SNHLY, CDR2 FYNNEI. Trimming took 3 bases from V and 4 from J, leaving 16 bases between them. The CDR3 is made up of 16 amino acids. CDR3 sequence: CASSDAAEPNKNIQYF. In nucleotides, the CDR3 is TGTGCCAGCAGTGATGCAGCCGAACCCAATAAAAACATTCAGTACTTC.